This passage covers 2 T cell receptor beta chains from one sample sequenced in a study of human T cells and chemical hapten exposure. As for time point: patch test 1, 2 weeks after DPC sensitization. Treatment indicated: therapeutic diphenylcyclopropenone sensitization with weekly scalp DPC. MiXCR was run by TCRdb on the RACE reads, yielding one entry per CDR3 protein. The profile shows roughly 70,000 distinct CDR3 sequences, approximately 35% of them singletons. Sequenced material: whole blood, taken in connection with sensitization to the hapten diphenylcyclopropenone (DPC). The source is a man aged 40-49 years with alopecia areata. Some clones in this sample may be carry-over from other donors' samples.

CDR3 in DNA: TGTGCCACCAGCAGAGAAGGACTAGCGGTAAATGAGCAGTTCTTC. Residues: CATSREGLAVNEQFF. The rearrangement joins TRBV15 to TRBJ2-1; TRBD2 matches at 10 bases. The CDR3 sequence is 15 residues long. J lost 7 bases, V lost 0 bases, and 3 bases had no gene match. The germline CDR1 and CDR2 sequences are LNHNV and YYDKDF (reference sequence).

The table lists this clonotype with a few counts. V is TRBV10-3 and J is TRBJ1-1, with TRBD1 matching over 7 bases. Germline V gene lookup returns CDR1 ENHRY and CDR2 SYGVKD. Losses at the gene ends were 4 bases for V and 0 bases for J; bases not matched to a gene: 8. The CDR3 spans 16 residues. The CDR3 nucleotides are TGTGCCATCAGTGCATTACAGGGGCAGTTGAACACTGAAGCTTTCTTT. Protein sequence: CAISALQGQLNTEAFF.